The sequence of this T cell receptor beta chain was determined in a study of blood T cell repertoires in COVID-19. Study-wide background: Specimens from acute and convalescent COVID-19 originated in the United States, Italy and Spain. PBMCs, B-cell-depleted T cells, or T cells provided the cDNA or gDNA that made up the material.

Per the original methods: Estimated nucleated cell counts came from reference gene primer amplification. Libraries were prepared by immunoSEQ multiplex PCR; TCRdb keeps only in-frame clonotypes and omits some of them. The DNA gave D and trimming, while V, J and clone size come from that table. The sample contains roughly 190,000 clones, around 90% of which appear only once. This CDR3 contains 12 residues. The V gene lost 3 bases and the J gene lost 2 bases, with 5 bases spanning the gap. CDR1 and CDR2 from the germline V gene are MDHEN and SYDVKM. This sequence was found in a man aged 50 or older with acute or convalescent COVID-19. The sequenced sample consisted of peripheral blood. The gene calls are TRBV28 and TRBJ2-7, with D hard to call. The CDR3 here is CASSLFTYEQYF. The DNA of the CDR3 is TGTGCCAGCAGTTTGTTTACCTACGAGCAGTACTTC.